This TCR beta chain was captured by sequencing in a study of regulatory T cells in long-lasting Graves disease. Construction of TCR beta libraries relied on iRepertoire HTBI primers and on Arm-PCR targeting CDR3 regions. TCRdb ran MiXCR on the multiplex PCR reads and lists one entry per CDR3 protein. The profile shows about 540,000 distinct CDR3 sequences, roughly 13% of them singletons. The sample's time point: newly diagnosed GD, antithyroid drugs for less than 3 months. The TCR library used RNA extracted from PBMCs. This sample was also put to use in a study of T cells in Graves' hyperthyroidism and ophthalmopathy. Per that study: Hyperthyroidism in the patients, aged 18 to 65, was newly diagnosed and under 2 months in duration. A first-round RT-PCR of the TCR CDR3 used the HTBI primer set.

The sequence was collected from a man aged 25 to 40 with Graves disease. Sequences were derived from peripheral blood mononuclear cells (PBMCs), sampled at new diagnosis, from a patient treated with antithyroid drugs.

DNA of the CDR3: TGCAGTGCTACCGGGACTAGAGGACGAAGGAGCTCCTACAATGAGCAGTTCTTC. Protein product: CSATGTRGRRSSYNEQFF. The V gene is TRBV20-1, the J gene TRBJ2-1, with 8 bases aligning to TRBD2. The germline V gene has CDR1 DFQATT and CDR2 SNEGSKA (reference sequence). J gave up 0 bases and V 4 bases, and 14 bases lay outside the gene matches. This CDR3 has 18 amino acids.